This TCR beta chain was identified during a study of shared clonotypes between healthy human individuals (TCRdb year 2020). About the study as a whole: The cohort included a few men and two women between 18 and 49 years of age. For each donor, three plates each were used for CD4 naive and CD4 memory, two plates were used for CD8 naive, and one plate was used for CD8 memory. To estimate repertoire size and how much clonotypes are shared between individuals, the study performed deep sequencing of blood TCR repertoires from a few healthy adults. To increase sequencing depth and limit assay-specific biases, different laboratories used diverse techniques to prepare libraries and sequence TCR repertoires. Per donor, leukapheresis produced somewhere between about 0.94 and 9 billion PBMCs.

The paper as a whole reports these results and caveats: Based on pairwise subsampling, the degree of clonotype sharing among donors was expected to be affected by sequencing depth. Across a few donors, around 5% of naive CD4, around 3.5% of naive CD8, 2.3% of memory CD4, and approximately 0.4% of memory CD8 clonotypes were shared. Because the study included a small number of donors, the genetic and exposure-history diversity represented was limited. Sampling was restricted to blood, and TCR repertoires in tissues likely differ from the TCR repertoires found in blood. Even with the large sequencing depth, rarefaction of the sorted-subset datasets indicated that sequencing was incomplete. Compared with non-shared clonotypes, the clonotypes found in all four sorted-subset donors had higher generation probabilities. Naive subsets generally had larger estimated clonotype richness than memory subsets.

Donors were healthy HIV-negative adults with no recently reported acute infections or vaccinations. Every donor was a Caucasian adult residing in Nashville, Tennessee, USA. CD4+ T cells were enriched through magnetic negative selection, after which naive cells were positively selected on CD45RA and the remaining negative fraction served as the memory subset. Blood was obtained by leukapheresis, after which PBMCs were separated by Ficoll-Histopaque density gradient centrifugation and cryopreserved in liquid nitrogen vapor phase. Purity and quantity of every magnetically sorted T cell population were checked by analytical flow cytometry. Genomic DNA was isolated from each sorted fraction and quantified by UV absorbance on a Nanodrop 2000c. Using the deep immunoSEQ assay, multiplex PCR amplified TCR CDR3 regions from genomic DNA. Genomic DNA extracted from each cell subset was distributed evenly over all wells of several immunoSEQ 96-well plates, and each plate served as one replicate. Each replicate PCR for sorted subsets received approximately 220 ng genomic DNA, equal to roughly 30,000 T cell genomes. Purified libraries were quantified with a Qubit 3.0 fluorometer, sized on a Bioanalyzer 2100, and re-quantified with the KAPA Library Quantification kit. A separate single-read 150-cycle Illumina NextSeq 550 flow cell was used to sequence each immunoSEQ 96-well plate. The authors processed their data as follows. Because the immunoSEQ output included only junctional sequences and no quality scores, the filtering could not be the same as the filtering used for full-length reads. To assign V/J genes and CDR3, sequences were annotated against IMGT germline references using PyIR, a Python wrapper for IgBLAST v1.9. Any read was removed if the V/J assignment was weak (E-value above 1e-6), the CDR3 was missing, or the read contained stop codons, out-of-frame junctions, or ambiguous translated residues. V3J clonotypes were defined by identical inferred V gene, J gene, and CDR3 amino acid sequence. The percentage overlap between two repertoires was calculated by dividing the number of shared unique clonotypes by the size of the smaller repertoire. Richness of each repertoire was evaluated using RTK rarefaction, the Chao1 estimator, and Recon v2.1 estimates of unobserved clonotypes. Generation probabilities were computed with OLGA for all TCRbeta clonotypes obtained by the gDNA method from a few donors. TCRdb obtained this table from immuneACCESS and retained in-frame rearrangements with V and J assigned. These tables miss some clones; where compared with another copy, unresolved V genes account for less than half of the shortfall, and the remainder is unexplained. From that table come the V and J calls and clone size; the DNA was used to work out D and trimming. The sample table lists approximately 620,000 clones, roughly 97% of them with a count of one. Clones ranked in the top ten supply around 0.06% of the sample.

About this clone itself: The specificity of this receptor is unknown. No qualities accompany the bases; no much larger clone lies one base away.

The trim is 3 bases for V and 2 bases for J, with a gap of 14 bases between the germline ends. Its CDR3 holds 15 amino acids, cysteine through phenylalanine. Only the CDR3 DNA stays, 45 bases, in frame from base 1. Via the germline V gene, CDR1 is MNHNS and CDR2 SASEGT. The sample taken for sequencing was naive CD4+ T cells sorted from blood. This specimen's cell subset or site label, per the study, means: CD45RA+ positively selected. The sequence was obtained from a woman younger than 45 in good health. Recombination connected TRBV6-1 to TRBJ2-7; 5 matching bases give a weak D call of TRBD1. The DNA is TGTGCCAGCAGTGAGGCAGGCAGGGCCCCCTACGAGCAGTACTTC. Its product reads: CASSEAGRAPYEQYF.